These T cell receptor beta chains were read from a single sample in a study of blood T cell repertoires in COVID-19. Sequenced by immunoSEQ multiplex PCR; TCRdb stores in-frame clones only, minus some. The sample has fewer than 300,000 clones; about 86% are singletons. The specimen was peripheral blood. All receptors come from a person aged 70 to 79 with COVID-19, enrolled during active disease. Both conserved end residues are part of each CDR3. A D gene is named only where the DNA matches it firmly. The size of a clone is reported for some rows only, either as once, few or many, or as a class for expanded clones.

v_call	j_call	clone_size	d_call	cdr3_aa	cdr3_nt
TRBV27	TRBJ2-1	once	NA	CASSLSWAGTYNEQFF	TGTGCCAGCAGTTTATCTTGGGCGGGGACCTACAATGAGCAGTTCTTC
TRBV28	TRBJ2-7	NA	NA	CASSSGDAGTRYEQYF	TGTGCCAGCAGCTCGGGGGACGCCGGTACCCGCTACGAGCAGTACTTC
TRBV14	TRBJ1-1	NA	NA	CASSLNVNTEAFF	TGTGCCAGCAGCCTCAATGTGAACACTGAAGCTTTCTTT
TRBV4-1	TRBJ1-2	NA	NA	CASSPIGGGGYTF	TGCGCCAGCAGCCCCATTGGGGGGGGTGGCTACACCTTC
TRBV4-1	TRBJ2-3	NA	NA	CASSQGQGIEDTQYF	TGCGCCAGCAGCCAAGGGCAGGGAATCGAGGATACGCAGTATTTT
TRBV9	TRBJ1-1	NA	NA	CASSVHSGNTEAFF	TGTGCCAGCAGCGTCCATTCAGGGAACACTGAAGCTTTCTTT
TRBV6-2/TRBV6-3	TRBJ2-7	few	TRBD2	CASSSYKSGNPYEQYF	TGTGCCAGCAGTTCCTACAAGAGCGGGAATCCCTACGAGCAGTACTTC
TRBV13	TRBJ2-3	few	NA	CASSPAPLESTDTQYF	TGTGCCAGCAGCCCGGCCCCCCTAGAAAGCACAGATACGCAGTATTTT
TRBV19	TRBJ2-2	NA	NA	CASSAYGGLAGELFF	TGTGCCAGTAGTGCTTACGGGGGGCTTGCAGGGGAGCTGTTTTTT
TRBV4-1	TRBJ1-5	few	TRBD1	CASSQEQGPSNQPQHF	TGCGCCAGCAGCCAAGAACAGGGGCCTAGCAATCAGCCCCAGCATTTT
TRBV6-2/TRBV6-3	TRBJ2-4	NA	NA	CASSTPPGSENIQYF	TGTGCCAGCAGTACCCCCCCGGGTAGTGAAAACATTCAGTACTTC
TRBV28	TRBJ2-2	NA	TRBD1	CASSGDLAGGTGELFF	TGTGCCAGCAGTGGGGATTTGGCAGGGGGTACCGGGGAGCTGTTTTTT
TRBV24-1	TRBJ2-5	NA	NA	CATSDPTGRETQYF	TGTGCCACCAGTGATCCGACAGGGAGGGAGACCCAGTACTTC
TRBV7-2	TRBJ2-3	NA	TRBD2	CASSRGLAGGLGTQYF	TGTGCCAGCAGCCGTGGACTAGCGGGAGGGTTGGGTACGCAGTATTTT
TRBV3-1/TRBV3-2	TRBJ1-1	NA	NA	CASSQGGQNTEAFF	TGTGCCAGCAGCCAAGGGGGACAGAACACTGAAGCTTTCTTT
TRBV2	TRBJ2-7	NA	NA	CASSEDGATWQYF	TGTGCCAGCAGTGAAGATGGGGCAACCTGGCAGTACTTC
TRBV29-1	TRBJ2-7	NA	NA	CSVAGAEQYF	TGCAGCGTTGCAGGGGCCGAGCAGTACTTC
TRBV7-9	TRBJ2-3	NA	TRBD1	CAGGPADTQYF	TGTGCAGGGGGCCCCGCAGATACGCAGTATTTT
TRBV6-5	TRBJ1-2	NA	NA	CASTQGETGYGYTF	TGTGCCAGCACTCAAGGGGAAACTGGCTATGGCTACACCTTC
TRBV9	TRBJ2-5	NA	TRBD1	CASSAGQGRETQYF	TGTGCCAGCAGCGCCGGACAGGGGCGAGAGACCCAGTACTTC
TRBV7-2	TRBJ1-2	NA	NA	CASKETSNGYYGYTF	TGTGCCAGCAAAGAGACTAGCAATGGATACTATGGCTACACCTTC
TRBV19	TRBJ2-7	NA	TRBD2	CASSGPGTSTQYF	TGTGCCAGTAGTGGACCCGGGACTAGCACACAGTACTTC
TRBV18	TRBJ2-7	NA	NA	CASSRGQKAYEQYF	TGTGCCAGCTCACGCGGGCAAAAAGCCTACGAGCAGTACTTC
TRBV5-5	TRBJ1-2	NA	TRBD1	CASSFGTVNYGYTF	TGTGCCAGCAGCTTTGGGACAGTTAACTATGGCTACACCTTC
TRBV5-6	TRBJ1-1	NA	TRBD1	CASSFNRGTNTEAFF	TGTGCCAGCAGCTTTAACAGGGGGACGAACACTGAAGCTTTCTTT